This T cell receptor (beta chain) was identified during a study of T-cell memory formation after mild COVID-19 (dated by TCRdb to 2020 to 2023). About the investigation overall: TCR sequence clusters from the two donors were found to be largely donor specific. In a couple of donors, T-cell clones that expanded and contracted after mild COVID-19 were tracked by sequencing TCRalpha and TCRbeta repertoires over time. Two young, previously healthy adult volunteers, one female and one male, were included in the cohort. The study at large found these results: Some responding clones were detected in pre-infection memory, suggesting pre-existing cross-reactive memory T cells joined the SARS-CoV-2 response. Contracting CD4+ clones turned up mainly in the CM and EM memory subsets, whereas EMRA was where CD8+ clones were enriched. Clones contracting from day 15 to 85 had balanced CD4/CD8 phenotypes, while a second wave expanding from day 15 to 37 was biased towards CD4+. Whether the second-wave clones peaking on day 37 were SARS-CoV-2 specific was not confirmed. Only a couple of mild cases were covered in the study, and larger cohorts including severe cases with pre-infection samples were considered necessary.

Instrument used: Illumina NovaSeq 6000. TCRalpha and TCRbeta cDNA libraries were constructed by 5'RACE with constant-segment primers, with sample barcodes and unique molecular identifiers being introduced. Trizol reagent was used to extract RNA from every sample. Library amplification was performed in two PCR steps, and a second sample barcode and Illumina TruSeq adapters were introduced in the second step. Sequencing of the libraries was done on an Illumina NovaSeq, producing 2 x 150 bp paired-end reads. In the source study's methods: With migec v1.2.7, reads were demultiplexed and then collapsed into UMI-guided consensus sequences. Using mixcr v2.1.11, UMI consensuses were aligned to TRA and TRB V and J templates and then assembled into clonotypes. A clonotype was counted as expanded or contracted only when both edgeR and NoisET called the clonotype significant, with the noise models trained on biological replicates. For edgeR calls, the cutoffs were a false discovery rate-adjusted p below 0.01 and a log2 fold-change threshold of 1. As an exploratory analysis of dynamics, PCA with hierarchical clustering was applied to max-normalized trajectories of the 1000 most abundant clonotypes. Separately sequenced CD4+ and CD8+ repertoires were used to assign the CD4 or CD8 phenotype of responding clones. Clones were called with MiXCR by TCRdb after fastp trimmed the public reads at Q25, and only in-frame beta chains were retained. Rows matching on CDR3 protein sequence are summarized as one entry with the most common DNA and genes. TCRdb's processing, not the authors', yielded these V and J calls. A total of 350,000 to 500,000 distinct CDR3 sequences appear in this sample, approximately 18% of them only once. Of the sample, roughly 21% is held by the ten largest clones.

Ficoll-Paque density gradient centrifugation was used to isolate PBMCs. Clipping removes 2 bases from V and 5 bases from J, with 5 as the unmatched junction base count. The germline V gene encodes CDR1 KGHSH and CDR2 LQKENI. Its CDR3 holds 14 amino acids, cysteine through phenylalanine. The read is trimmed to its CDR3 DNA, 42 bases read in frame from base 1. Points on this clonotype: Its antigen is still unknown. Base qualities are missing; no much larger clone stands one base away.

This clonotype originated in a man aged 18-30 years who had mild COVID-19 (a few samples of this study predate the infection). The sample titles of this study are shuffled in the database, so cell type and time point are left out; the donor was told from shared clones. In this chain, TRBV18 is recombined with TRBJ2-5, with TRBD1 identical over 7 junction bases. The sequenced material came from PBMCs or a T cell subset sorted from them (not recorded which). The CDR3 has the sequence CASSPGQVGETQYF. The bases are TGTGCCAGCTCACCAGGACAGGTTGGCGAGACCCAGTACTTC.